This T cell receptor (beta chain) was profiled in a study of beta chain features in type 1 diabetes. Across the whole study: Healthy donors resembled patients in age, gender and cell yields.

This CDR3 has 18 amino acids. The germline V gene encodes CDR1 SGHNT and CDR2 YYREEE (reference sequence). V was cut by 1 base and J by 0 bases, with 18 bases left in between. On this clone itself: The antigen remains unidentified.

The investigators reverse transcribed all of the isolated RNA, so they sequenced expressed TCRB transcripts. Sequencing was performed with immunoSEQ multiplex PCR; in TCRdb, only in-frame clones are kept and a portion is missing. In the table there are about 300,000 clones, roughly 13% of which are singletons. Whole-study findings and limits: Moderate but significant shortening of TCRB CDR3s was recorded in all four CD4+ subsets from Type 1 diabetes patients. Healthy donors had naive, central memory and Treg TCRB repertoires that appeared less similar than those seen among patients.

The chain has TRBV5-4 and TRBJ2-3, with D maybe TRBD1 (6 bases). The source material was naive CD4+ T cells from blood. This receptor was obtained from a woman between 18 and 29 years old with type 1 diabetes. The CDR3 loop reads CASSLRQDSLSSTDTQYF. DNA for the CDR3: TGTGCCAGCAGCTTGCGACAGGACAGCCTCTCTAGCACAGATACGCAGTATTTT.